This TCR beta chain was retrieved from a study of T cell responses to AZD1222 COVID-19 vaccine. With regard to this clone: Its antigen is not identified.

V lost 10 bases to trimming and J lost 6 bases, with 16 bases between them. Germline V gene lookup returns CDR1 MDHEN and CDR2 SYDVKM. This CDR3 is 13 amino acids long. Data came from immunoSEQ multiplex PCR; TCRdb stores just in-frame clones and leaves some out. Here the sample spans about 120,000 clones, roughly 90% being singletons. Study observations and caveats: Baseline seropositivity occurred in only a handful of AZD1222 recipients. Spike-wide coverage was observed for vaccine-associated CD4 TCRs, with dominant responses at 160-218 and 743-854.

This chain joins TRBV28 and TRBJ1-3; maybe TRBD1 (5 bases). This receptor was identified in an adult in good health. The sequences come from peripheral blood, collected on day 0 of AZD1222 vaccination. This chain's CDR3 is CAIAEGTKNTIYF. The CDR3, as DNA: TGTGCCATAGCGGAGGGGACGAAAAACACCATATATTTT.